Listed here are 8 T cell receptor beta chains from one sample, sequenced in a study of breast tumors, draining lymph nodes, adjacent tissues. The lymph nodes were axillary draining lymph nodes from breast cancer patients. TCRdb re-called the multiplex PCR reads with MiXCR, one entry per CDR3 protein. The table includes 200,000 to 250,000 distinct CDR3 sequences, approximately 29% detected once. Sequenced material: axillary lymph node tissue. The receptors were gathered from a female donor with breast cancer. Some clones in this sample may be carry-over from other donors' samples.

This clonotype was recorded at least ten times. A read error may account for a junction end that differs from germline. The rearrangement joins TRBV7-3 to TRBJ2-3; possible D gene TRBD1, 6 bases. The CDR3 is 14 amino acids. Per germline, CDR1 SGHTA and CDR2 FQGTGA. CDR3 amino acids: CASSLWDITDAQYF. The CDR3 bases are TGTGCCAGCAGCCTATGGGACATCACAGATGCGCAGTATTTT.

Many counts were recorded for this clonotype. The CDR3 nucleotides are TGTGCCAGCAGCTTAAGGGGCGACAGCGAGCAGTACTTC. Amino acids: CASSLRGDSEQYF. The V gene is TRBV7-6, the J gene TRBJ2-7; D is perhaps TRBD1 (5 bases). The V and J ends lost 2 bases and 6 bases respectively, with 11 bases between them. The CDR3 has 13 amino acids. Germline V gene sequence: CDR1 SGHVS, CDR2 FNYEAQ.

This clonotype was seen ten or more times. The chain employs TRBV5-4 and TRBJ2-7; D remains ambiguous. The CDR3 length is 12 residues. V was pared by 2 bases and J by 4 bases, with 7 bases between. The V gene's germline CDR1 is SGHNT and CDR2 YYREEE (reference sequence). The CDR3 nucleotides read TGTGCCAGCAGCTTTGGGCGGTACGAGCAGTACTTC. Protein: CASSFGRYEQYF.

This clonotype was recorded many times. The chain recombines TRBV30 with TRBJ1-2; no reliable D call. The V end was cut by 2 bases, the J end by 5 bases, with 12 bases between. The germline V gene encodes CDR1 GTSNPN and CDR2 SVGIG (reference sequence). The CDR3 runs to 13 residues. This CDR3 reads CAWSQRRIYGYTF. DNA for the CDR3: TGTGCCTGGAGTCAGCGACGGATATATGGCTACACCTTC.

The J gene is TRBJ1-5, the V gene TRBV20-1; 9 bases agree with TRBD1. This CDR3 contains 14 residues. Germline-derived CDR1 and CDR2 are DFQATT and SNEGSKA (reference sequence). V was pared by 5 bases and J by 2 bases, with 4 bases of the junction left unmatched. CDR3 residues: CSAPRQGGNQPQHF. The DNA for the CDR3 is TGCAGTGCTCCCCGACAGGGGGGCAATCAGCCCCAGCATTTT.

There are a few counts of this clonotype. Given a much more abundant clone one base away, this may be a read error. The J gene is TRBJ2-1, the V gene TRBV9; the D gene is possibly TRBD2 (6 bases). V was pared by 1 base and J by 9 bases, with 23 bases between. Germline CDR1 is SGDLS and CDR2 is YYNGEE. The CDR3 covers 17 residues. Here the CDR3 DNA reads TGTGCCAGCAGCGTACGGGAAGCGGGTTCCTACGGCACTGAGCAGTTCTTC. It specifies CASSVREAGSYGTEQFF.

This clonotype was recorded at least ten times. The chain employs TRBV5-1 and TRBJ1-1, with unresolved D. The germline V and J ends were trimmed by 0 bases and 1 base, with 4 bases remaining between them. Germline lookup yields CDR1 SGHRS and CDR2 YFSETQ. The length of the CDR3 is 13 residues. In nucleotides, the CDR3 is TGCGCCAGCAGCTTGGCGGCGAACACTGAAGCTTTCTTT. Protein product: CASSLAANTEAFF.

This clonotype was detected a few times. The gene calls are TRBV25-1 and TRBJ1-1; D ambiguous. V lost 2 bases to trimming and J lost 7 bases, with 11 bases between them. Germline V gives CDR1 MGHDK, CDR2 SYGVNS. There are 13 residues in the CDR3. DNA of the CDR3: TGTGCCAGCAGTGAACACCTCTTTGATGAAGCTTTCTTT. This sequence encodes CASSEHLFDEAFF.